A selection of T cell receptor beta chains follows, all from one sample in a study of T-cell reconstitution after alpha-beta-depleted transplantation in children. TCRdb called the PCR reads again in MiXCR, with one record for every CDR3 protein. The table has around 240,000 distinct CDR3 sequences, 9.7% seen once. The sequenced sample was PBMCs from the stem cell graft donor, obtained from the stem cell graft. The receptors stem from a human donor who donated a stem cell graft to a child with SCID. CDR3s include the opening cysteine and the closing phenylalanine or tryptophan. A D gene is named only where the DNA matches it firmly. The size of a clone is reported for some rows only, either as once, few or many, or as a class for expanded clones.

V gene	D gene	clone size	J gene	CDR3 DNA	CDR3 protein
TRBV6-5	NA	many	TRBJ2-3	TGTGCCAGCAGTTTGGGGGTCGGCACAGATACGCAGTATTTT	CASSLGVGTDTQYF
TRBV10-2	TRBD2	few	TRBJ2-6	TGCGCCAGCAGTTTCTCGGGAGGGGTCGACCCTGGGGCCAACGTCCTGACTTTC	CASSFSGGVDPGANVLTF
TRBV27	TRBD2	many	TRBJ2-1	TGTGCCGATATACTAGCGGGGTACAATGAGCAGTTCTTC	CADILAGYNEQFF
TRBV5-1	TRBD2	many	TRBJ2-1	TGCGCCAGCAGCTTGGGGATTAGCGGGGGGTACTACAATGAGCAGTTCTTC	CASSLGISGGYYNEQFF
TRBV5-1	NA	many	TRBJ1-5	TGCGCCAGATCTACCGGGTGCCGGGGAAAAAAAGGGAATCAGCCCCAGCATTTT	CARSTGCRGKKGNQPQHF
TRBV18	NA	many	TRBJ1-1	TGTGCCAGCTCACCGTCCAAGAACACTGAAGCTTTCTTT	CASSPSKNTEAFF
TRBV20-1	NA	many	TRBJ2-3	TGCAGTGCTAGCCGAGATACGCAGTATTTT	CSASRDTQYF
TRBV20-1	TRBD2	many	TRBJ2-1	TGCAGTGCTAGACGACTAGCGGGAGCCTCCTACAATGAGCAGTTCTTC	CSARRLAGASYNEQFF
TRBV25-1	NA	NA	TRBJ2-7	TGTGCCAGCAGTGAATATTTGGGGGGGCGCGAGCAGTACTTC	CASSEYLGGREQYF
TRBV5-1	NA	many	TRBJ2-4	TGCGCCAGCAGCTCGCAGGGTTCGGGATACATTCAGTACTTC	CASSSQGSGYIQYF
TRBV11-2	TRBD1	many	TRBJ2-1	TGTGCCAGCAGCTTAGGAACAGAAAGGACAGGGGCCTCCTACAATGAGCAGTTCTTC	CASSLGTERTGASYNEQFF
TRBV3-1	NA	many	TRBJ1-3	TGTGCCAGCAGCCAAGTTAATCGGGACACCATATATTTT	CASSQVNRDTIYF
TRBV20-1	NA	many	TRBJ2-5	TGCAGTGCTAGAGATGAGCTCGAGGTCCAAGAGACCCAGTACTTC	CSARDELEVQETQYF
TRBV20-1	TRBD2	many	TRBJ2-7	TGCAGTGCTAGAAGGACTAGCGGGGGCGAGCAGTACTTC	CSARRTSGGEQYF
TRBV7-9	TRBD2	many	TRBJ2-1	TGTGCCAGCAGCTTAGTTCTCCCGGGAGGCAATGAGCAGTTCTTC	CASSLVLPGGNEQFF
TRBV11-2	NA	many	TRBJ2-3	TGTGCCATCCGAGCGGTCCGCACAGATACGCAGTATTTT	CAIRAVRTDTQYF
TRBV2	TRBD1	many	TRBJ1-5	TGTGCCAGCGACACAGGGGAAGGGCAGCCCCAGCATTTT	CASDTGEGQPQHF
TRBV20-1	NA	many	TRBJ1-1	TGCAGTGCTCTAGACTCAGGGGATACGGCTGAAGCTTTCTTT	CSALDSGDTAEAFF
TRBV6-1	NA	many	TRBJ1-4	TGTGCCAGCAGCCGACACTACAGTGCAACTAATGAAAAACTGTTTTTT	CASSRHYSATNEKLFF
TRBV5-1	TRBD1	NA	TRBJ1-2	TGCGCCAGCAGCGGGGCATCCGGGACAGGGGGCTTGGGCTATGGCTACACCTTC	CASSGASGTGGLGYGYTF
TRBV20-1	TRBD1	many	TRBJ2-3	TGCAGTGCTGGGGGACAGGGATACACAGATACGCAGTATTTT	CSAGGQGYTDTQYF
TRBV6-6	NA	many	TRBJ2-7	TGTGCCAGCCGACAGTACCACTACGAGCAGTACTTC	CASRQYHYEQYF
TRBV20-1	TRBD2	many	TRBJ2-3	TGCAGTGCTAGCGGGGGGGGCACAGATACGCAGTATTTT	CSASGGGTDTQYF
TRBV12-3/TRBV12-4	NA	many	TRBJ2-1	TGTGCCAGCAGTTTACTGGGGGCGGCGTACAATGAGCAGTTCTTC	CASSLLGAAYNEQFF
TRBV6-1	TRBD1	many	TRBJ2-7	TGTGCCAGCAGTCAGGGGACAGGGGTCGGGGAAGAGCAGTACTTC	CASSQGTGVGEEQYF
TRBV12-3/TRBV12-4	NA	few	TRBJ2-4	TGTGCCAGCAGTTATACCCCAGGGGCGCCTGGACTAGCCAAAAACATTCAGTACTTC	CASSYTPGAPGLAKNIQYF
TRBV12-3/TRBV12-4	NA	many	TRBJ2-1	TGTGCCAGCAGCAACACCGGGACACCCTTAGTTGAGCAGTTCTTC	CASSNTGTPLVEQFF
TRBV5-1	NA	many	TRBJ1-1	TGCGCCAGCAGCCGGTCTCCACAGGAAACCTACACTGAAGCTTTCTTT	CASSRSPQETYTEAFF
TRBV20-1	NA	few	TRBJ2-3	TGCAGTGCCCCGGGGGCTACCGATACGCAGTATTTT	CSAPGATDTQYF
TRBV24-1	NA	many	TRBJ1-3	TGTGCCACCAGCCGGAGGGGCTCTGGAAACACCATATATTTT	CATSRRGSGNTIYF
TRBV12-3/TRBV12-4	NA	many	TRBJ1-2	TGTGCCAGCAGTTTGGTTGGGGAATCTGGCTACACCTTC	CASSLVGESGYTF
TRBV4-1	NA	many	TRBJ1-3	TGCGCCAGCAGGCACGCGTCTGGAAACACCATATATTTT	CASRHASGNTIYF
TRBV6-1	TRBD1	many	TRBJ1-1	TGTGCCAGCAGCTTCACAGGGGATGGGAGCACTGAAGCTTTCTTT	CASSFTGDGSTEAFF
TRBV5-1	TRBD1	NA	TRBJ1-2	TGCGCCAGCAGCTTGGTTGCGGGACAGCTTGATAGCTATGGCTACACCTTC	CASSLVAGQLDSYGYTF
TRBV5-1	TRBD1	many	TRBJ2-2	TGCGCCAGCGAACCTGGCAGGGGGCGAGAAACCGGGGAGCTGTTTTTT	CASEPGRGRETGELFF
TRBV10-3	NA	many	TRBJ2-5	TGTGCCATCAGTGTATCTCAGGGTGAGGGAGAGACCCAGTACTTC	CAISVSQGEGETQYF
TRBV3-1	NA	once	TRBJ1-2	TGTGCCAGCAGCCCTCTAGTCAGCTATGGCTACACCTTC	CASSPLVSYGYTF
TRBV20-1	TRBD2	many	TRBJ2-5	TGCAGTGCTAGAGATCCTCGGGGAGGGGAGACCCAGTACTTC	CSARDPRGGETQYF
TRBV28	NA	many	TRBJ2-7	TGTGCCAGCAGTTTCTCCCTGACAGGACTTTCCTACGAGCAGTACTTC	CASSFSLTGLSYEQYF
TRBV7-2	TRBD1	many	TRBJ1-2	TGTGCCAGCAGCTTAGCCGGGACAGGGTACTATGGCTACACCTTC	CASSLAGTGYYGYTF
TRBV20-1	TRBD2	many	TRBJ2-5	TGCAGTGCCCCCCAAGCGGGGGCACGAGAGACCCAGTACTTC	CSAPQAGARETQYF
TRBV6-1	NA	many	TRBJ2-1	TGTGCCATCCGGGGCCCCTCCTACAATGAGCAGTTCTTC	CAIRGPSYNEQFF
TRBV7-9	TRBD1	many	TRBJ1-2	TGTGCCAGCGGAAGGGCGACAGGGACCTATGGCTACACCTTC	CASGRATGTYGYTF
TRBV20-1	NA	many	TRBJ1-5	TGCAGTGCTCGGGACAACAATCAGCCCCAGCATTTT	CSARDNNQPQHF
TRBV5-1	TRBD2	many	TRBJ2-2	TGCGCCACCCAGAGGGGATCTAGCGGGGACGGCGGGGAGCTGTTTTTT	CATQRGSSGDGGELFF
TRBV20-1	NA	many	TRBJ1-4	TGCAGTGCTAGACCCCTTACTAATGAAAAACTGTTTTTT	CSARPLTNEKLFF
TRBV25-1	NA	many	TRBJ2-7	TGTGCCAGCAGTGAGGGGGGCAGGGGAATGGACGAGCAGTACTTC	CASSEGGRGMDEQYF
TRBV6-5	NA	many	TRBJ1-2	TGTGCCAGCAGTTACGAGGCTGGGGCGGGCTATGGCTACACCTTC	CASSYEAGAGYGYTF
TRBV18	TRBD1	many	TRBJ2-1	TGTGCCAGCTCACAAACCGGGACAGGGGGGAATGAGCAGTTCTTC	CASSQTGTGGNEQFF
TRBV5-1	NA	many	TRBJ1-2	TGCGCCAGCAGCTTTTGGTTGAACTATGGCTACACCTTC	CASSFWLNYGYTF
TRBV20-1	TRBD1	NA	TRBJ1-3	TGCAGTGCTCCCCAGGGACAGGCGCTCTCTGGAAACACCATATATTTT	CSAPQGQALSGNTIYF
TRBV10-3	NA	NA	TRBJ1-5	TGTGCCGTCGGCCGGGAACAGCCCAATCAGCCCCAGCATTTT	CAVGREQPNQPQHF
TRBV5-1	TRBD1	many	TRBJ1-5	TGCGCCAGCAGCATCGGACAGGAACCCAATCAGCCCCAGCATTTT	CASSIGQEPNQPQHF
TRBV5-6	NA	many	TRBJ2-1	TGTGCCAGCAGCTTTCTGAACAATGAGCAGTTCTTC	CASSFLNNEQFF